These 29 T cell receptor beta chains originate from one sample sequenced in a study of T cells after posttransplantation cyclophosphamide. Data came from immunoSEQ multiplex PCR; TCRdb stores just in-frame clones and leaves some out. The sample presents 1,400 or so clones, none singletons. Busulfan-fludarabine conditioning, marrow transplant, and cyclophosphamide on days +3 and +4 were administered. The sample here was PBMCs, taken after an allogeneic stem cell transplant with post-transplant cyclophosphamide. Every receptor here comes from a young adult male patient who received an allogeneic stem cell transplant from a related donor, was CMV-positive, and had acute GVHD only. Some T cells may have come from the graft donor.

This clone was counted at least ten times. The J gene is TRBJ2-2, the V gene TRBV27; 9 nucleotides align to TRBD1. The germline CDR1 and CDR2 sequences are MNHEY and SMNVEV (reference sequence). The CDR3 has 17 amino acids. The V and J ends lost 4 bases and 3 bases, in that order; junction bases with no gene match: 9. For the CDR3, the DNA is TGTGCCAGCAGTTCACAGGGGGCGGGACGTGACACCGGGGAGCTGTTTTTT. This sequence encodes CASSSQGAGRDTGELFF.

This clone was picked up many times. The chain links TRBV11-2 to TRBJ1-2; D is uncertain. The V and J ends lost 0 bases and 8 bases respectively, with 13 bases between them. Germline V gives CDR1 SGHAT, CDR2 FQNNGV. CDR3 length: 14 residues. This CDR3 is CASSLDLRVGGYTF. The CDR3 bases are TGTGCCAGCAGCTTAGATCTTCGGGTAGGCGGCTACACCTTC.

This clone is medium-sized (0.01 to 0.1%) within its sample. The CDR3 DNA reads TGTGCCAGCAGCCCCCGGGTTAGGGTTAGCGGGGGGACCTACGAGCAGTACTTC. Its translation is CASSPRVRVSGGTYEQYF. The V and J genes are TRBV7-2 and TRBJ2-7; 10 positions agree with TRBD2. CDR1 is SGHTA, CDR2 FQGNSA, per germline. CDR3 length: 18 amino acids. The J segment lost 2 bases and the V segment lost 5 bases, leaving 15 bases of the junction unmatched. The whole variable domain, filled in from reference TRBV7-2 and TRBJ2-7, reads GAGVSQSPSNKVTEKGKDVELRCDPISGHTALYWYRQSLGQGLEFLIYFQGNSAPDKSGLPSDRFSAERTGGSVSTLTIQRTQQEDSAVYLCASSPRVRVSGGTYEQYFGPGTRLTVT.

This clone came up many times. This rearrangement joins TRBV6-4 to TRBJ2-1; D could derive from TRBD1 or TRBD2 (5 bases each). V was pared by 6 bases and J by 10 bases, with 10 bases between. There are 11 residues in the CDR3. In germline, CDR1 is MRHNA, CDR2 SNTAGT. CDR3 in amino acids: CASRDGAEQFF. CDR3 coding DNA: TGTGCCAGCAGGGACGGGGCAGAGCAGTTCTTC.

This clone was observed at least ten times. V usage is TRBV18 and J usage is TRBJ2-1; possible D gene TRBD1, 6 bases. Germline V gene sequence: CDR1 KGHSH, CDR2 LQKENI. This CDR3 is built from 13 residues. With 1 base removed from V and 15 bases from J, the gap between germline ends came to 16 bases. CDR3 region: CASSPQGDGGGFF. The CDR3 region has the DNA TGTGCCAGCTCACCACAGGGGGATGGTGGCGGGTTCTTC. The full variable domain, completed using reference TRBV18 and TRBJ2-1, is NAGVMQNPRHLVRRRGQEARLRCSPMKGHSHVYWYRQLPEEGLKFMVYLQKENIIDESGMPKERFSAEFPKEGPSILRIQQVVRGDSAAYFCASSPQGDGGGFFGPGTRLTVL.

This clone was detected ten times or more. V is TRBV18 and J is TRBJ1-5; TRBD1 matches at 8 bases. The CDR3 runs to 15 residues. Losses at the gene ends were 2 bases for V and 6 bases for J; bases not matched to a gene: 6. Germline V gene data show CDR1 as KGHSH and CDR2 as LQKENI. The CDR3 loop reads CASSPGRGPGQPQHF. The CDR3 DNA sequence: TGTGCCAGCTCACCAGGCAGGGGGCCGGGTCAGCCCCAGCATTTT. Together with reference TRBV18 and TRBJ1-5, the CDR3 gives the full variable domain: NAGVMQNPRHLVRRRGQEARLRCSPMKGHSHVYWYRQLPEEGLKFMVYLQKENIIDESGMPKERFSAEFPKEGPSILRIQQVVRGDSAAYFCASSPGRGPGQPQHFGDGTRLSIL.

At least ten counts were recorded for this clone. CDR3 in DNA: TGTGCCAGCAGCTTGAGTCTAGGAATCTCAGAGACCCAGTACTTC. Protein product: CASSLSLGISETQYF. The V and J genes are TRBV5-6 and TRBJ2-5; D call uncertain. From germline, CDR1 is SGHDT and CDR2 YYEEEE. The CDR3 length is 15 residues. Trimming took 1 base from V and 4 from J, leaving 14 bases between them.

Relative to its sample, this clone is medium-sized (0.01 to 0.1%). V usage is TRBV29-1 and J usage is TRBJ1-1; tentatively, D is TRBD1 (6 bases). The CDR3 is 12 amino acids. V lost 5 bases to trimming and J lost 6 bases, with 13 bases between them. Per germline, CDR1 SQVTM and CDR2 ANQGSEA. CDR3: CSVTRGSAEAFF. The CDR3 DNA reads as TGCAGCGTTACCAGGGGCTCTGCTGAAGCTTTCTTT.

This chain uses TRBV27 with TRBJ1-2; 7 bases are shared with TRBD1. The CDR3 runs to 15 residues. Germline lookup yields CDR1 MNHEY and CDR2 SMNVEV (reference sequence). J gave up 4 bases and V 4 bases, and 9 bases lay outside the gene matches. CDR3 sequence reads: CASSYFPGQCYGYTF. The CDR3 DNA reads as TGTGCCAGCAGTTATTTCCCGGGACAGTGCTATGGCTACACCTTC.

This clone is medium-sized by share. This rearrangement joins TRBV5-1 to TRBJ1-1; maybe TRBD1 (5 bases). The V gene's germline CDR1 is SGHRS and CDR2 YFSETQ. This CDR3 has 15 amino acids. Trimming shortened V by 0 bases and J by 3 bases, and 12 bases separated the two germline ends. The CDR3 DNA sequence: TGCGCCAGCAGCTTGGGGGCTCGGGGGGACACTGAAGCTTTCTTT. Residues: CASSLGARGDTEAFF.

By share, this clone ranks as medium-sized. The V call is TRBV2, the J call TRBJ2-7, with D perhaps given as TRBD1 or TRBD2 (5 bases each). The V and J ends lost 2 bases and 2 bases respectively, with 10 bases between them. Per germline, CDR1 SNHLY and CDR2 FYNNEI. The CDR3 contains 14 residues. CDR3 region: CASSEQGDTYEQYF. Written as DNA, the CDR3 is TGTGCCAGCAGTGAACAGGGAGACACCTACGAGCAGTACTTC. The variable domain in full, completed from reference TRBV2 and TRBJ2-7, reads EPEVTQTPSHQVTQMGQEVILRCVPISNHLYFYWYRQILGQKVEFLVSFYNNEISEKSEIFDDQFSVERPDGSNFTLKIRSTKLEDSAMYFCASSEQGDTYEQYFGPGTRLTVT.

The sample holds many counts of this clone. The J gene is TRBJ2-5, the V gene TRBV7-9, with TRBD2 matching 12 bases. The ends lost 4 bases at V and 3 bases at J; junction bases unmatched: 12. The germline V gene encodes CDR1 SEHNR and CDR2 FQNEAQ (reference sequence). This CDR3 contains 18 residues. CDR3 nucleotides: TGTGCCAGCAGCTCACTCCGATCACTAGCGGGGGGCAAAGAGACCCAGTACTTC. Translated: CASSSLRSLAGGKETQYF.

This clone ranks as medium-sized (0.01 to 0.1%). The V and J genes are TRBV28 and TRBJ1-2; TRBD1 agrees at 7 bases. The CDR3 has 15 amino acids. Germline assignment: CDR1 MDHEN and CDR2 SYDVKM. J lost 0 bases, V lost 4 bases, and 5 bases had no gene match. The CDR3 loop is CASSWEQGTNYGYTF. DNA of the CDR3: TGTGCCAGCAGTTGGGAACAGGGGACTAACTATGGCTACACCTTC.

The rearrangement links TRBV6-2 or TRBV6-3 to TRBJ2-5, with TRBD2 identical over 9 bases. The CDR3 is 14 amino acids. The junction had 2 bases not matched to a gene; V was cut back by 5 bases and J by 1 base. Germline values: CDR1 MNHEY, CDR2 SVGEGT. The CDR3: CASSDSGGQETQYF. The DNA for the CDR3 is TGTGCCAGCAGTGATAGCGGGGGCCAAGAGACCCAGTACTTC.

This clone was seen repeatedly, ten times or more. This chain links TRBV7-9 with TRBJ2-3, with TRBD2 matching 10 bases. The J segment lost 3 bases and the V segment lost 1 base, leaving 7 bases of the junction unmatched. The germline CDR1 and CDR2 sequences are SEHNR and FQNEAQ (reference sequence). This CDR3 has 17 amino acids. The CDR3 DNA is TGTGCCAGCAGCTTAGGGGAGCGGGGGGGCGGTACAGATACGCAGTATTTT. It yields the protein CASSLGERGGGTDTQYF.

This clone is judged medium-sized. The chain is built from TRBV6-1 and TRBJ1-4, with a possible D match to TRBD1 (5 bases). There are 16 residues in the CDR3. Deletions cut 1 base from V and 4 bases from J, with 13 bases between. Germline CDR1 and CDR2: MNHNS and SASEGT. Written as DNA, the CDR3 is TGTGCCAGCAGTGAAGGGGGCGGGGACTTTAATGAAAAACTGTTTTTT. Amino acids: CASSEGGGDFNEKLFF.

Sample share makes this clone medium-sized. The chain uses TRBV10-2 and TRBJ1-3; 7 nucleotides agree with TRBD1. The V gene end was trimmed by 6 bases and the J gene end by 0 bases; junction bases not matched to a gene: 5. The CDR3 is 15 residues long. Per germline, CDR1 WSHSY and CDR2 SAAADI. CDR3 loop: CASRSGGPSGNTIYF. The CDR3 region has the DNA TGCGCCAGCAGGTCAGGGGGACCCTCTGGAAACACCATATATTTT.

By share, this clone counts as medium-sized (0.01 to 0.1%). One end of the junction fails to match germline, which may point to a read error. V usage is TRBV2 and J usage is TRBJ2-7; the match to TRBD1 covers 12 bases. This CDR3 has 15 residues. Germline CDR1 is SNHLY and CDR2 is FYNNEI. Here the CDR3 reads CASREGTGGPYEQYF. CDR3 DNA: TGTGCCAGCAGAGAAGGGACAGGGGGCCCCTACGAGCAGTACTTC.

In its sample, this clone was seen many times. The chain joins TRBV5-6 to TRBJ2-3; unclear D gene. From germline, CDR1 is SGHDT and CDR2 YYEEEE. Trimming stripped 2 bases from V and 0 bases from J, with 4 bases between. The CDR3 runs 13 residues. The CDR3 here is CASSLTSTDTQYF. CDR3 nucleotide sequence: TGTGCCAGCAGCTTAACTAGCACAGATACGCAGTATTTT.

This clone was recorded many times. CDR3 DNA sequence: TGCAGCGCCGTTGTTGAGACCCAGTACTTC. Amino acid sequence: CSAVVETQYF. The chain has TRBV29-1 and TRBJ2-5; no clear D. The CDR3 runs 10 residues. Germline values: CDR1 SQVTM, CDR2 ANQGSEA. V lost 7 bases and J lost 5, with 8 bases in between.

This clone is judged medium-sized (0.01 to 0.1%). Relative to the germline gene, one junction end is altered; a read error may explain this. This chain's CDR3 is CAWSEQAVPLF. The DNA of the CDR3 is TGTGCCTGGAGTGAACAGGCTGTCCCCCTTTTT. This rearrangement joins TRBV30 to TRBJ1-1; D is possibly TRBD1 (5 bases). Germline assignment: CDR1 GTSNPN and CDR2 SVGIG (reference sequence). CDR3 size: 11 residues.

This clone was detected many times. CDR3: CASSTDRGQSDTQYF. In DNA form, the CDR3 reads TGTGCCAGCAGCACCGACAGGGGGCAGTCAGATACGCAGTATTTT. The V and J genes are TRBV4-2 and TRBJ2-3; the match to TRBD1 covers 10 bases. Germline V gives CDR1 LGHNA, CDR2 YNFKEQ. The CDR3 consists of 15 residues. The V gene end was trimmed by 5 bases and the J gene end by 4 bases; junction bases not matched to a gene: 6.

This clone is labeled as medium-sized (0.01 to 0.1%). Here the CDR3 reads CASRETGANTGELFF. As DNA, the CDR3 is TGTGCCAGCAGGGAGACAGGGGCGAACACCGGGGAGCTGTTTTTT. The chain recombines TRBV2 with TRBJ2-2; TRBD1 aligns across 8 bases. V lost 6 bases, J lost 0 bases, and 3 bases stayed unmatched. Germline CDR1 is SNHLY and CDR2 is FYNNEI. This CDR3 has 15 residues.

Relative to its sample, this clone is medium-sized. The chain combines TRBV19 with TRBJ1-2, with a tentative D call TRBD1 (6 bases). There are 15 residues in the CDR3. The V and J ends lost 3 bases and 6 bases respectively, with 17 bases between them. Germline-derived CDR1 and CDR2 are LNHDA and SQIVND (reference sequence). This chain's CDR3 is CASSIGEGGLDGYTF. CDR3 in DNA: TGTGCCAGTAGTATTGGGGAGGGGGGGTTGGATGGCTACACCTTC.

This clone was counted ten times or more. J is TRBJ1-5 and V is TRBV19; D not resolved. Looked up from germline, CDR1 is LNHDA and CDR2 is SQIVND (reference sequence). The CDR3 sequence is 16 residues long. V was cut by 3 bases and J by 0 bases, with 12 bases left in between. CDR3 nucleotides: TGTGCCAGTAGTATTGTGGCAGGTTTTAGCAATCAGCCCCAGCATTTT. Translating gives CASSIVAGFSNQPQHF.

This clone came up many times. The chain recombines TRBV4-3 with TRBJ2-7; TRBD1 might be the D (6 bases). Germline V gene sequence: CDR1 LGHNA, CDR2 YSLEER. This CDR3 contains 15 residues. The V gene lost 0 bases and the J gene lost 1 base, with 10 bases spanning the gap. DNA for the CDR3: TGCGCCAGCAGCCAAGATTGGGACATTTCCTACGAGCAGTACTTC. Translation: CASSQDWDISYEQYF.

In this sample, this clone turned up many times. This chain joins TRBV29-1 and TRBJ1-6; D perhaps matches TRBD1 (6 bases). The germline V gene has CDR1 SQVTM and CDR2 ANQGSEA. This CDR3 has 13 residues. Here the CDR3 DNA reads TGCCCCCTGACAGGCTCCTATAATTCACCCCTCCACTTT. Protein sequence: CPLTGSYNSPLHF.

This clone occurred many times. The chain has TRBV7-7 and TRBJ2-5; tentatively, D is TRBD2 (5 bases). There are 14 residues in the CDR3. Trimming pared 3 bases from V and 2 bases from J, leaving 10 bases between. Germline CDR1 is SSHAT and CDR2 is FNYEAQ (reference sequence). This CDR3 reads CASSFSDWQETQYF. CDR3 sequence (DNA): TGTGCCAGCAGCTTCTCGGACTGGCAAGAGACCCAGTACTTC.

This clone showed up many times. The V gene is TRBV25-1, the J gene TRBJ1-4; no reliable D call. The germline CDR1 and CDR2 sequences are MGHDK and SYGVNS. The CDR3 extends over 15 amino acids. Deletions cut 2 bases from V and 4 bases from J, with 11 bases between. The CDR3 spells CASSERGLFNEKLFF. The CDR3 coding sequence is TGTGCCAGCAGTGAAAGAGGGCTTTTTAATGAAAAACTGTTTTTT. Full variable domain (missing parts from reference TRBV25-1 and TRBJ1-4): EADIYQTPRYLVIGTGKKITLECSQTMGHDKMYWYQQDPGMELHLIHYSYGVNSTEKGDLSSESTVSRIRTEHFPLTLESARPSHTSQYLCASSERGLFNEKLFFGSGTQLSVL.